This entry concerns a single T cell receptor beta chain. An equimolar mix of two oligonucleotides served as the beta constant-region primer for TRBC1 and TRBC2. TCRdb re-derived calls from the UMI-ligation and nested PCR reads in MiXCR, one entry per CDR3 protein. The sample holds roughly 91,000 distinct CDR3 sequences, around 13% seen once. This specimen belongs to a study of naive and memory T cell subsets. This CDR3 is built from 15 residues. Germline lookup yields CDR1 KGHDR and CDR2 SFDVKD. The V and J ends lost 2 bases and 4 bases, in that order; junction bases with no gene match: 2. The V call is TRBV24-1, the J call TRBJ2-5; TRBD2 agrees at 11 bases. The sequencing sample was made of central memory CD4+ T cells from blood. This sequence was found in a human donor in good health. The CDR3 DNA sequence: TGTGCCACCAGTGATTCAGGACTAGCGGGAGAGACCCAGTACTTC. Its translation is CATSDSGLAGETQYF.